This entry features one T cell receptor (beta chain) sequence. This receptor's antigen is unknown. Nothing much larger sits one base from this clone, and base qualities are not available. According to the germline V gene, CDR1 reads SNHLY and CDR2 reads FYNNEI. The CDR3 measures 16 amino acids from cysteine to phenylalanine. Just the 48-base CDR3 DNA is kept, in frame starting at base 1. After removal of 4 bases from V and 6 bases from J, the junction retains 8 bases not matched to a gene. This sample stems from a study of T cell responses to AZD1222 COVID-19 vaccine (dated by TCRdb to 2020 to 2022). Study-level background: A total of about 230 trial participants underwent TCR sequencing, of whom approximately 210 received two doses of AZD1222 and some 26 received two doses of the MenACWY control vaccine. Trial participants were enrolled into age subgroups of 18-55, 56-69 and 70-plus years, which contained 148, 28 and 57 TCR-sequenced participants, respectively. Here is what the overall study found, with its caveats: Because no day 14 peak-response samples were available, repertoires were characterized only after the peak T cell response. Vaccine-associated CD4 TCRs spanned the whole spike protein, with dominant responses in regions 160-218 and 743-854. After two AZD1222 doses, spike-specific TCR breadth and depth were significantly higher than at day 0 and than in MenACWY recipients. Conclusions about previously exposed vaccinees are limited, since just a handful of AZD1222 recipients were seropositive for SARS-CoV-2 at baseline. Nearly half of unique spike-specific TCRs reportedly recognized epitopes outside regions mutated in the B.1.351 and B.1.1.7 variants. Participants were mostly white British, with more females than males. The authors suggested clonal diversity may have been underestimated. In the small 56-69-year group, the increase in depth fell short of significance, most likely because of low power.

Read against the paper, the sample's time point label means: about 28 days (+/-7) after the second vaccine dose. AZD1222 recipients whose second dose came at about 4 weeks and those whose second dose came at about 12 weeks were combined into one group, since spike-specific TCR depth and breadth did not differ between the two schedules. Vaccinee samples came from UK trials COV001 and COV002, including a single-blind randomized controlled phase 2/3 trial of AZD1222 (ChAdOx1 nCoV-19) in healthy adults. For TCRbeta chain sequencing, PBMC samples from trial participants were taken at day 0 and at day 28 after the second dose. The CDR3 regions of human TCRbeta chains were subjected to immunosequencing. The original pipeline was this. Repertoire TCRs were checked for matches against a reference library of SARS-CoV-2-specific TCRs that had been generated using the MIRA antigen-specificity platform. Breadth was defined as the fraction of unique TCRs that were SARS-CoV-2-associated. Depth was defined as the fraction of total T cells that were SARS-CoV-2-associated. Using the MIRA data, each spike-specific TCR was mapped to the spike region that the TCR reacts to and placed in a CD4 or CD8 class. Log10-transformed breadth and depth values were compared by one-way ANOVA with Sidak's multiple comparisons tests. TCRdb took this table from immuneACCESS and kept in-frame rearrangements with V and J called. Such tables lack part of the clones; where checked against another copy, unresolved V genes explain under half of the gap, and the rest is unexplained. The DNA was the basis for D and trimming; V, J and clone size are from that table. The sample has approximately 210,000 clones on record, approximately 90% of them singletons. Under 4% of the sample is in the top ten clones.

The receptor's source is an adult who received the AZD1222 COVID-19 vaccine. The sequencing used peripheral blood, collected 28 days after the second AZD1222 dose. The chain was built from TRBV2 and TRBJ2-2; 10 junctional bases match TRBD1. The DNA sequence is given as TGTGCCAGCAGTGCCCCCGGGACAGGGGACGCCGGGGAGCTGTTTTTT. This sequence encodes CASSAPGTGDAGELFF.